The next 16 T cell receptor beta chains were all read from a single sample in a study of blood T cell repertoires in COVID-19. The table came from immunoSEQ multiplex PCR; TCRdb's copy has only in-frame clones and leaves some out. This table holds about 130,000 clones, approximately 85% found once. Sequencing was performed on peripheral blood. These receptors were obtained from a man aged 25 to 40 with COVID-19, enrolled during active disease.

The sample holds a few counts of this clone. This chain connects TRBV29-1 to TRBJ2-3; 9 bases align to TRBD1. This CDR3 is built from 14 residues. Germline loops: CDR1 SQVTM, CDR2 ANQGSEA. The J segment lost 7 bases and the V segment lost 3 bases, leaving 8 bases of the junction unmatched. The CDR3 DNA reads as TGCAGCGTTGACCCACAGGGGGCAGGAAATACGCAGTATTTT. Protein: CSVDPQGAGNTQYF.

The chain couples TRBV27 to TRBJ2-7, with TRBD1 matching over 7 bases. The J segment lost 0 bases and the V segment lost 5 bases, leaving 7 bases of the junction unmatched. This CDR3 spans 15 amino acids. Germline values: CDR1 MNHEY, CDR2 SMNVEV (reference sequence). This CDR3 is CASSLTTGASYEQYF. CDR3 nucleotides: TGTGCCAGCAGTCTAACCACAGGGGCCTCCTACGAGCAGTACTTC.

This clone turned up a few times. Here the CDR3 reads CASSQVVTGANNEQYF. The CDR3 DNA reads as TGCGCCAGCAGCCAAGTAGTGACAGGAGCGAACAACGAGCAGTACTTC. This chain joins TRBV4-1 and TRBJ2-7; D perhaps matches TRBD1 (6 bases). Germline lookup yields CDR1 MGHRA and CDR2 YSYEKL. There are 16 residues in the CDR3. V was pared by 1 base and J by 5 bases, with 18 bases between.

CDR3 residues: CSASGEPYGYTF. The CDR3 bases are TGCAGCGCTTCAGGGGAGCCCTATGGCTACACCTTC. This chain uses TRBV29-1 with TRBJ1-2; the D gene is possibly TRBD1 (6 bases). V lost 7 bases to trimming and J lost 4 bases, with 13 bases between them. The germline gives CDR1 SQVTM, CDR2 ANQGSEA. This CDR3 spans 12 amino acids.

This clone was counted only a few times. V and J are TRBV2 and TRBJ2-1; 9 bases align to TRBD1. This CDR3 is built from 12 residues. Trimming cost V 7 bases and J 8 bases; bases outside gene matches: 3. The germline V gene has CDR1 SNHLY and CDR2 FYNNEI. For the CDR3, the DNA is TGTGCCAGCACGGACAGGGGCTATGAGCAGTTCTTC. This sequence encodes CASTDRGYEQFF.

In this sample, this clone turned up a few times. The chain joins TRBV30 to TRBJ2-1, with D maybe TRBD2 (5 bases). CDR1 and CDR2 from the germline V gene are GTSNPN and SVGIG (reference sequence). Trimming cost V 0 bases and J 4 bases, with 19 bases left between them. CDR3 length equals 17 residues. The DNA for the CDR3 is TGTGCCTGGAGTGTACGGACTGGCGGGCTAGCTTACAATGAGCAGTTCTTC. This sequence encodes CAWSVRTGGLAYNEQFF.

The rearrangement links TRBV5-1 to TRBJ1-2; D call uncertain. Per germline, CDR1 SGHRS and CDR2 YFSETQ. The CDR3 is made up of 14 amino acids. The germline V and J ends were trimmed by 0 bases and 6 bases, with 12 bases remaining between them. The CDR3 sequence is CASSLASTADGYTF. CDR3 DNA: TGCGCCAGCAGCTTGGCAAGTACGGCGGATGGCTACACCTTC.

The chain couples TRBV7-2 to TRBJ2-3; TRBD2 matches 14 bases. The ends lost 5 bases at V and 4 bases at J; junction bases unmatched: 8. Germline CDR1 reads SGHTA; CDR2 reads FQGNSA. This CDR3 has 17 amino acids. For the CDR3, the DNA is TGTGCCAGCAGCCGGTCCGGGACTAGCGGGAGTGCAGATACGCAGTATTTT. Its protein is CASSRSGTSGSADTQYF.

The rearrangement links TRBV9 to TRBJ1-1; possibly TRBD1 for D (5 bases). V was trimmed by 3 bases and J by 6 bases, leaving 18 bases between them. The V gene's germline CDR1 is SGDLS and CDR2 YYNGEE. The CDR3 is made up of 15 amino acids. The CDR3 reads CASSAHSSRAPEAFF. DNA of the CDR3: TGTGCCAGCAGCGCCCACTCCTCCAGGGCCCCTGAAGCTTTCTTT. Filled out from reference TRBV9 and TRBJ1-1, the complete variable domain reads DSGVTQTPKHLITATGQRVTLRCSPRSGDLSVYWYQQSLDQGLQFLIQYYNGEERAKGNILERFSAQQFPDLHSELNLSSLELGDSALYFCASSAHSSRAPEAFFGQGTRLTVV.

This clone was detected once. The V and J genes are TRBV27 and TRBJ2-2, with TRBD2 as a possible D gene (6 bases). V lost 1 base and J lost 14, with 17 bases in between. There are 14 residues in the CDR3. From germline, CDR1 is MNHEY and CDR2 SMNVEV (reference sequence). The chain's CDR3 is CASSLWNRDGGLFF. DNA for the CDR3: TGTGCCAGCAGTTTATGGAACCGGGACGGGGGTCTGTTTTTT.

The gene calls are TRBV29-1 and TRBJ1-5; tentatively, D is TRBD1 (6 bases). Germline values: CDR1 SQVTM, CDR2 ANQGSEA. The CDR3 runs to 12 residues. Trimming left V 4 bases short and J 4 bases short, with 8 bases between. The CDR3 nucleotides read TGCAGCGTTGCAGGGGATAATCAGCCCCAGCATTTT. Its protein is CSVAGDNQPQHF.

The V call is TRBV5-6, the J call TRBJ1-1; D unresolved. V was shortened by 4 bases and J by 8 bases, with 18 bases between the two germline ends. Germline V lookup: CDR1 SGHDT, CDR2 YYEEEE. The CDR3 covers 14 residues. Here the CDR3 reads CASSLRDRVVEAFF. The CDR3 DNA reads as TGTGCCAGCAGCCTACGAGACCGGGTAGTGGAAGCTTTCTTT.

This chain links TRBV5-3 with TRBJ2-1; 9 positions match TRBD1. TRBV5-3 belongs to the ORF category, with a function that is uncertain. The J segment lost 9 bases and the V segment lost 8 bases, leaving 21 bases of the junction unmatched. This CDR3 is built from 17 residues. The CDR3 bases are TGTGCCAGCCACCCTAGGGGGGACAGGGACCCCCAAACTGAGCAGTTCTTC. Protein: CASHPRGDRDPQTEQFF.

The chain combines TRBV19 with TRBJ2-1; tentatively, D is TRBD1 (5 bases). With 5 bases removed from V and 4 bases from J, the gap between germline ends came to 9 bases. This CDR3 has 13 amino acids. Germline V gene sequence: CDR1 LNHDA, CDR2 SQIVND (reference sequence). The CDR3 here is CASSGQGYNEQFF. In nucleotides, the CDR3 is TGTGCCAGTAGTGGGCAGGGTTACAATGAGCAGTTCTTC.

J is TRBJ1-2 and V is TRBV7-2; D not certain. The germline V and J ends were trimmed by 5 bases and 4 bases, with 14 bases remaining between them. Germline CDR1 and CDR2: SGHTA and FQGNSA. The CDR3 is 14 residues long. The CDR3 protein is CASSHPGLSYGYTF. The CDR3 bases are TGTGCCAGCAGCCACCCAGGCCTCTCCTATGGCTACACCTTC.

This clone was seen once. The V gene is TRBV7-2, the J gene TRBJ2-7, with TRBD1 matching 8 bases. Germline CDR1 is SGHTA and CDR2 is FQGNSA. There are 14 residues in the CDR3. With V trimmed by 4 bases and J by 3 bases, 5 bases remained unmatched. CDR3 nucleotide sequence: TGTGCCAGCAGCTCAGGGGGCTTTAGCTACGAGCAGTACTTC. Its translation: CASSSGGFSYEQYF.